This T cell receptor beta chain was identified during a study of CD8 T cells in Susac syndrome. With random hexamers, reverse transcription was performed on roughly 0.45 to 1 ug of RNA. In TCRdb, the immunoSEQ multiplex PCR reads were re-called with MiXCR into one record per CDR3 protein. The sample shows around 18,000 distinct CDR3 sequences, 85% to 95% of them seen only once. Germline loops: CDR1 SGHVS, CDR2 FNYEAQ. There are 18 residues in the CDR3. Germline trimming cut 0 bases from V and 3 bases from J; bases unmatched to any gene: 10. The chain links TRBV7-6 to TRBJ2-1, with TRBD1 identical over 8 bases. The clonotype originates from a human donor in good health. Sequencing used CD8+ T cells from PBMCs. The CDR3 loop reads CASSLAVTGQGNYNEQFF. The CDR3 nucleotides read TGTGCCAGCAGCTTAGCGGTCACCGGACAGGGCAACTACAATGAGCAGTTCTTC.